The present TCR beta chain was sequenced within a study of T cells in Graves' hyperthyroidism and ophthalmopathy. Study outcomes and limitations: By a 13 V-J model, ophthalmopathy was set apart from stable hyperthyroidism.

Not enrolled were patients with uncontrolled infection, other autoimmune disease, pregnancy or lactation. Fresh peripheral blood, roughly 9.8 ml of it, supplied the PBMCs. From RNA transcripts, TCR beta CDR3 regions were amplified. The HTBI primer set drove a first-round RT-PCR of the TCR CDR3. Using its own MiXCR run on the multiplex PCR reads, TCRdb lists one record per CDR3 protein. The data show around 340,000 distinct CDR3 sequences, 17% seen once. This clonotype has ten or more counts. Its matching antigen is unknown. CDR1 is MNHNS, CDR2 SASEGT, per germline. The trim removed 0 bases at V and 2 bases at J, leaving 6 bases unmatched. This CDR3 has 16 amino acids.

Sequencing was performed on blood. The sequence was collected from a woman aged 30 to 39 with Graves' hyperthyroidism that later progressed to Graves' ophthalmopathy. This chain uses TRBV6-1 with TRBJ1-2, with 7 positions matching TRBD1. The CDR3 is CASSEAVKGANYGYTF. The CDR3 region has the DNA TGTGCCAGCAGTGAAGCCGTGAAGGGGGCGAACTATGGCTACACCTTC.